This entry lists 20 T cell receptor beta chains sequenced from one sample in a study of OX40 agonist ivuxolimab in advanced cancers. TCRdb's table, derived via immunoSEQ multiplex PCR, lists solely in-frame clones and lacks some. In the table there are approximately 99,000 clones, roughly nine tenths of which are singletons. Sequenced here: CD4+ or CD8+ T cells sorted from blood, sampled in a trial of the OX40 agonist ivuxolimab. All receptors come from an adult with an advanced solid tumor such as melanoma, head and neck, liver or kidney cancer.

The gene calls are TRBV7-6 and TRBJ1-1, with D perhaps TRBD1 (5 bases). This CDR3 has 17 amino acids. Germline CDR1 SGHVS, CDR2 FNYEAQ. The ends were cut back, 0 bases at V and 4 bases at J, with 18 bases in the middle. The CDR3: CASSLARTSGGGTEAFF. As DNA, the CDR3 is TGTGCCAGCAGCTTAGCTCGGACCTCTGGGGGGGGCACTGAAGCTTTCTTT.

The rearrangement joins TRBV4-1 to TRBJ1-5; D may be TRBD1 (6 bases). The CDR3 totals 14 residues. V was pared by 5 bases and J by 5 bases, with 13 bases between. CDR1 and CDR2 from the germline V gene are MGHRA and YSYEKL. The CDR3 DNA reads as TGCGCCAGCAGCAAACTTCAGGGGTATCAGCCCCAGCATTTT. It encodes CASSKLQGYQPQHF.

The chain uses TRBV7-2 and TRBJ1-3; no clear D gene. CDR1 and CDR2 (germline): SGHTA, FQGNSA. V lost 5 bases and J lost 2, with 13 bases in between. CDR3 length equals 15 residues. CDR3 DNA: TGTGCCAGCAGCCCCCAAACCCAACCTGGAAACACCATATATTTT. This codes for CASSPQTQPGNTIYF.

The genes are TRBV7-9 and TRBJ1-4; 10 bases are shared with TRBD1. V lost 5 bases and J lost 6; bases outside the gene matches: 6. Per germline, CDR1 SEHNR and CDR2 FQNEAQ (reference sequence). This CDR3 has 15 amino acids. The CDR3, as DNA: TGTGCCAGCAGCCACCCCGGGACAGGGGATGAAAAACTGTTTTTT. It encodes CASSHPGTGDEKLFF.

The chain employs TRBV5-6 and TRBJ1-5; D gene unclear. The CDR3 loop spans 14 amino acids. Germline V CDR1 and CDR2: SGHDT, YYEEEE. The ends were cut back, 1 base at V and 1 base at J, with 6 bases in the middle. This CDR3 is CASSLRGSNQPQHF. CDR3 nucleotide sequence: TGTGCCAGCAGCTTGAGAGGGAGCAATCAGCCCCAGCATTTT.

The chain carries TRBV6-5 and TRBJ2-1; D is perhaps TRBD1 (6 bases). Between the trimmed V and J ends, which lost 3 bases and 11 bases, there was a span of 11 bases. The CDR3 runs to 12 residues. The V gene's germline CDR1 is MNHEY and CDR2 SVGAGI. CDR3: CASSYSGTQQFF. In nucleotides, the CDR3 is TGTGCCAGCAGTTATTCCGGGACACAGCAGTTCTTC.

The J gene is TRBJ2-7, the V gene TRBV6-5, with a tentative D call TRBD2 (5 bases). CDR1 and CDR2 (germline): MNHEY, SVGAGI. CDR3 length: 14 amino acids. With 2 bases removed from V and 6 bases from J, the gap between germline ends came to 14 bases. The CDR3 nucleotides are TGTGCCAGCAGTTACCGCCGGGGTACGTTCGAGCAGTACTTC. Protein sequence: CASSYRRGTFEQYF.

About this clone itself: A much larger clone is a single base away; this may be a read error. V usage is TRBV2 and J usage is TRBJ2-7; D unclear. V lost 10 bases, J lost 0 bases, and 13 bases lay in between. Germline V gene sequence: CDR1 SNHLY, CDR2 FYNNEI. The CDR3 contains 13 residues. The CDR3 DNA is TGTGCCACTGTCTCTTCAGACTCCTACGAGCAGTACTTC. Translated, it gives CATVSSDSYEQYF. The whole variable domain, remainder taken from reference TRBV2 and TRBJ2-7, is EPEVTQTPSHQVTQMGQEVILRCVPISNHLYFYWYRQILGQKVEFLVSFYNNEISEKSEIFDDQFSVERPDGSNFTLKIRSTKLEDSAMYFCATVSSDSYEQYFGPGTRLTVT.

This sequence joins TRBV7-2 and TRBJ2-4; 15 bases line up with TRBD2. CDR3 size: 15 residues. In germline, CDR1 is SGHTA, CDR2 FQGNSA. Trimming took 1 base from V and 10 from J; bases not matched to a gene: 2. The CDR3, as DNA: TGTGCCAGCAGCTTAGGGACTAGCGGGAGGGTAATTCAGTACTTC. Its translation: CASSLGTSGRVIQYF.

V is TRBV7-2 and J is TRBJ1-1; no definite D call. Germline CDR1 SGHTA, CDR2 FQGNSA. The CDR3 runs 13 residues. V was clipped by 5 bases and J by 4 bases, with 11 bases between them. The CDR3 sequence is CASSLIMGTEAFF. The CDR3 DNA reads as TGTGCCAGCAGCCTTATAATGGGCACTGAAGCTTTCTTT. Looking up the rest from reference TRBV7-2 and TRBJ1-1 gives the full variable domain: GAGVSQSPSNKVTEKGKDVELRCDPISGHTALYWYRQSLGQGLEFLIYFQGNSAPDKSGLPSDRFSAERTGGSVSTLTIQRTQQEDSAVYLCASSLIMGTEAFFGQGTRLTVV.

This clone showed up just once. The gene calls are TRBV5-1 and TRBJ1-1; possibly TRBD1 for D (6 bases). The ends were cut back, 4 bases at V and 7 bases at J, with 14 bases in the middle. The CDR3 is made up of 13 amino acids. Germline values: CDR1 SGHRS, CDR2 YFSETQ. The CDR3 loop reads CASSHGTQGEAFF. CDR3 bases: TGCGCCAGCAGCCACGGAACACAGGGTGAAGCTTTCTTT.

CDR3 loop: CASSVGSRQTKQYF. The CDR3 coding sequence is TGTGCCAGTAGTGTCGGGAGCAGACAAACCAAGCAGTACTTC. This chain uses TRBV19 with TRBJ2-7, with a possible D match to TRBD2 (6 bases). V was pared by 5 bases and J by 8 bases, with 19 bases between. This CDR3 region has 14 residues. The germline gives CDR1 LNHDA, CDR2 SQIVND (reference sequence).

The V call is TRBV19, the J call TRBJ2-5; no clear D gene. Trimming stripped 2 bases from V and 13 bases from J, with 11 bases between. The germline V gene encodes CDR1 LNHDA and CDR2 SQIVND (reference sequence). This CDR3 comprises 11 residues. DNA for the CDR3: TGTGCCAGTAGTATAAATGGGGTACCGTACTTC. Amino acid sequence: CASSINGVPYF.

The chain recombines TRBV7-3 with TRBJ2-3; a possible D gene is TRBD1 (6 bases). The CDR3 consists of 15 residues. Trimming took off 5 bases at V and 3 bases at J, with 15 bases between the two ends. The germline gives CDR1 SGHTA, CDR2 FQGTGA. The CDR3 DNA reads as TGTGCCAGCAGCCGCAGGGGTGGAGAAACAGATACGCAGTATTTT. It translates to CASSRRGGETDTQYF.

This clone was detected a few times. The rearrangement joins TRBV19 to TRBJ1-1; 9 bases are a match to TRBD1. The ends lost 5 bases at V and 3 bases at J; junction bases unmatched: 4. Per the germline V gene, CDR1 is LNHDA and CDR2 is SQIVND (reference sequence). There are 14 residues in the CDR3. CDR3 residues: CASSLQGAHTEAFF. CDR3 nucleotide sequence: TGTGCCAGTAGTCTACAGGGGGCGCACACTGAAGCTTTCTTT. The variable domain in full, completed from reference TRBV19 and TRBJ1-1, reads DGGITQSPKYLFRKEGQNVTLSCEQNLNHDAMYWYRQDPGQGLRLIYYSQIVNDFQKGDIAEGYSVSREKKESFPLTVTSAQKNPTAFYLCASSLQGAHTEAFFGQGTRLTVV.

The chain links TRBV19 to TRBJ2-1; D possibly corresponds to TRBD2 (5 bases). Germline-derived CDR1 and CDR2 are LNHDA and SQIVND (reference sequence). With 6 bases removed from V and 5 bases from J, the gap between germline ends came to 14 bases. This CDR3 spans 14 amino acids. CDR3 loop: CASRAGPGNNEQFF. The CDR3 DNA reads as TGTGCCAGTAGGGCTGGCCCGGGAAACAATGAGCAGTTCTTC. The full variable domain, with the rest looked up from reference TRBV19 and TRBJ2-1, is DGGITQSPKYLFRKEGQNVTLSCEQNLNHDAMYWYRQDPGQGLRLIYYSQIVNDFQKGDIAEGYSVSREKKESFPLTVTSAQKNPTAFYLCASRAGPGNNEQFFGPGTRLTVL.

The rearrangement uses TRBV9 and TRBJ2-2; maybe TRBD2 (5 bases). Trimming removed 6 bases from V and 0 bases from J, with 24 bases in between. Germline V gene sequence: CDR1 SGDLS, CDR2 YYNGEE. This CDR3 has 19 amino acids. The DNA of the CDR3 is TGTGCCAGCACCCTACGAGCGGCAGGACCTTTCGCGAACACCGGGGAGCTGTTTTTT. Amino acids: CASTLRAAGPFANTGELFF.

The gene calls are TRBV18 and TRBJ1-2; D unresolved. This CDR3 comprises 12 residues. Germline V lookup: CDR1 KGHSH, CDR2 LQKENI. The V end lost 2 bases, the J end lost 7 bases, and 8 bases lay between the germline ends. The CDR3 DNA reads TGTGCCAGCTCACCAAACGAGGGTGGCTACACCTTC. Translation: CASSPNEGGYTF.

Of note for this clone: Other DNA sequences of this sample code for an identical CDR3. V is TRBV9 and J is TRBJ2-5; 8 nucleotides align to TRBD1. The length of the CDR3 is 13 residues. V was clipped by 2 bases and J by 4 bases; unmatched bases: 1. Per the germline V gene, CDR1 is SGDLS and CDR2 is YYNGEE. CDR3 region: CASSVTGVETQYF. CDR3 DNA: TGTGCCAGCAGCGTGACAGGGGTAGAGACCCAGTACTTC.

The genes are TRBV19 and TRBJ2-5, with D unclear. Germline V gene data show CDR1 as LNHDA and CDR2 as SQIVND (reference sequence). The CDR3 extends over 13 amino acids. Trimming took 2 bases from V and 8 from J, leaving 12 bases between them. DNA of the CDR3: TGTGCCAGTAGTATAACGGGCCGCAGAACCCAGTACTTC. Protein: CASSITGRRTQYF.